These 8 T cell receptor beta chains share one sample of origin, sequenced in a study of T cell responses to AZD1222 COVID-19 vaccine. Using immunoSEQ multiplex PCR, the repertoire was profiled, and TCRdb retains in-frame clones only, with some absent. The sample carries about 110,000 clones, about 82% recorded once. Sequenced here: peripheral blood, sampled on day 0 of AZD1222 vaccination. These TCRs come from an adult in good health.

Note on this clone: A junction boundary mismatches the germline segment, possibly from a read error. This chain joins TRBV2 and TRBJ1-1, with D hard to call. The CDR3 is 14 amino acids. Germline lookup yields CDR1 SNHLY and CDR2 FYNNEI. CDR3 sequence: CASSEGGGPTLQTF. As DNA, the CDR3 is TGTGCCAGCAGTGAGGGAGGAGGGCCCACACTCCAGACCTTT.

V and J are TRBV7-2 and TRBJ2-5, with 12 bases matching TRBD2. This CDR3 spans 16 amino acids. Germline V gives CDR1 SGHTA, CDR2 FQGNSA. The V gene end was trimmed by 5 bases and the J gene end by 5 bases; junction bases not matched to a gene: 9. CDR3 residues: CASSLSGTSGRETQYF. The CDR3 DNA sequence: TGTGCCAGCAGCCTATCCGGGACTAGCGGGCGGGAGACCCAGTACTTC.

The chain joins TRBV5-1 to TRBJ1-5; 7 bases agree with TRBD1. The CDR3 spans 16 residues. Germline V gene data show CDR1 as SGHRS and CDR2 as YFSETQ. After removal of 0 bases from V and 5 bases from J, the junction contained 8 bases not matched to a gene. The CDR3 nucleotides are TGCGCCAGCAGCTTGGGAGGACAGGCCGGGGATCAGCCCCAGCATTTT. Encoded protein: CASSLGGQAGDQPQHF.

The V call is TRBV6-5, the J call TRBJ1-1, with TRBD1 as a possible D gene (5 bases). V was clipped by 6 bases and J by 2 bases, with 16 bases between them. The CDR3 is 15 residues long. Germline values: CDR1 MNHEY, CDR2 SVGAGI. CDR3 sequence reads: CASRAGTGINTEAFF. The CDR3 DNA follows: TGTGCCAGCAGGGCTGGAACAGGCATTAACACTGAAGCTTTCTTT.

The chain carries TRBV28 and TRBJ1-1; 11 bases match TRBD1. This CDR3 region has 14 residues. Germline trimming cut 5 bases from V and 5 bases from J; bases unmatched to any gene: 4. Germline V gene data show CDR1 as MDHEN and CDR2 as SYDVKM. CDR3 sequence reads: CASSPGQGVTEAFF. The DNA for the CDR3 is TGTGCCAGCAGTCCGGGACAGGGGGTGACTGAAGCTTTCTTT.

J is TRBJ2-1 and V is TRBV3-1 (or the pseudogene TRBV3-2); TRBD1 agrees at 7 bases. The CDR3 has 14 amino acids. The ends lost 3 bases at V and 7 bases at J; junction bases unmatched: 6. Germline V lookup: CDR1 LGHDT, CDR2 YNNKEL (reference sequence). DNA for the CDR3: TGTGCCAGCAGCCAGGGACAGATCGAGAATGAGCAGTTCTTC. Translated: CASSQGQIENEQFF.

The chain uses TRBV2 and TRBJ2-5; 7 bases are shared with TRBD2. Germline V lookup: CDR1 SNHLY, CDR2 FYNNEI. The V gene end was trimmed by 4 bases and the J gene end by 1 base; junction bases not matched to a gene: 3. This CDR3 has 14 residues. The CDR3 sequence: CASSVGGVQETQYF. The CDR3 DNA sequence: TGTGCCAGCAGTGTGGGGGGGGTCCAAGAGACCCAGTACTTC.

The chain links TRBV11-2 to TRBJ1-1, with a possible D match to TRBD1 (5 bases). Germline values: CDR1 SGHAT, CDR2 FQNNGV. The germline V and J ends were trimmed by 1 base and 5 bases, with 14 bases remaining between them. This CDR3 comprises 15 residues. CDR3 region: CASSLAQGSLTEAFF. The DNA of the CDR3 is TGTGCCAGCAGCTTAGCGCAGGGATCTTTAACTGAAGCTTTCTTT.